These 23 T cell receptor beta chains share one sample of origin, sequenced in a study of CXCR3-negative and CXCR3-positive naive CD8 T cells. With UMI labels, 5' RACE was used to prepare the TRB cDNA libraries. TCRdb reworked the 5' RACE reads into one entry per CDR3 protein, no DNA. In all, the sample yields some 56,000 distinct CDR3 sequences. The sample consisted of memory CD8+ T cells from blood. The receptors derive from a human donor in good health. Some clones in this sample may be carry-over from other donors' samples.

The V and J genes are TRBV20-1 and TRBJ2-7; TCRdb designates TRBD1, a call that cannot be tested without DNA. CDR1 is DFQATT, CDR2 SNEGSKA, per germline (reference sequence). The length of the CDR3 is 15 residues. CDR3 region: CSANGDREKYYEQYF.

The chain combines TRBV7-3 with TRBJ2-1; the D call of TRBD1 rests on TCRdb alone, since no DNA is present to check it. The germline V gene encodes CDR1 SGHTA and CDR2 FQGTGA. The length of the CDR3 is 15 residues. CDR3 protein: CASSLNRGYDNEQFF.

The rearrangement links TRBV13 to TRBJ2-1; checking the TCRdb D call of TRBD2 is not possible without DNA. Germline CDR1 is PRHDT and CDR2 is FYEKMQ (reference sequence). The CDR3 runs to 15 residues. This CDR3 is CASSFGSGSYNEQFF.

The chain employs TRBV6-2 or TRBV6-3 and TRBJ2-7; without DNA, the TCRdb call of TRBD1 cannot be checked. In germline, CDR1 is MNHEY, CDR2 SVGEGT. This CDR3 has 14 residues. Here the CDR3 reads CASSYPGFAYEQYF.

The gene calls are TRBV7-2 and TRBJ2-2. The V gene's germline CDR1 is SGHTA and CDR2 FQGNSA. CDR3 length: 13 residues. CDR3 amino acids: CASSLGNPGELFF.

The chain couples TRBV7-2 to TRBJ1-6; the TRBD1 assignment by TCRdb is unverifiable without DNA. Germline-derived CDR1 and CDR2 are SGHTA and FQGNSA. The CDR3 spans 17 residues. The CDR3 spells CASSLGDRGPWDSPLHF.

CDR3 sequence reads: CSAPGLAGAYEQYF. The rearrangement joins TRBV20-1 to TRBJ2-7; checking the TCRdb D call of TRBD2 is not possible without DNA. The CDR3 spans 14 residues. Germline V lookup: CDR1 DFQATT, CDR2 SNEGSKA (reference sequence).

The rearrangement joins TRBV29-1 to TRBJ2-7; TCRdb lists TRBD2, though no DNA is available to test this call. Germline V gene lookup returns CDR1 SQVTM and CDR2 ANQGSEA. The CDR3 sequence is 14 residues long. CDR3 amino acids: CSVTGGSYLYEQYF.

The rearrangement joins TRBV11-1 to TRBJ2-7. The CDR3 loop spans 14 amino acids. Germline V gene data show CDR1 as SGHAT and CDR2 as FQDESV (reference sequence). This CDR3 reads CASSWTSNSYEQYF.

The chain employs TRBV20-1 and TRBJ2-5; the D call of TRBD1 rests on TCRdb alone, since no DNA is present to check it. The CDR3 covers 14 residues. CDR1 is DFQATT, CDR2 SNEGSKA, per germline (reference sequence). The CDR3 sequence is CSARLSGGQETQYF.

The chain carries TRBV11-3 and TRBJ2-5; TCRdb picks TRBD2, but there is no DNA to check that call. This CDR3 region has 18 residues. Germline CDR1 reads SGHNT; CDR2 reads YENEEA. CDR3 in amino acids: CASSDGLAGELYQETQYF.

V usage is TRBV11-1 and J usage is TRBJ2-5. From germline, CDR1 is SGHAT and CDR2 FQDESV (reference sequence). CDR3 length: 12 amino acids. The CDR3 reads CASSLDGETQYF.

The chain recombines TRBV21-1 with TRBJ1-5; TCRdb picks TRBD1, but there is no DNA to check that call. TRBV21-1 is listed as a pseudogene. CDR3 size: 17 residues. CDR3 loop: CASSKARIRPRGQPQHF.

V and J are TRBV5-5 and TRBJ2-5; TCRdb indicates TRBD1, and absent DNA this call remains unverified. CDR1 SGHKS and CDR2 YYEKEE come from the germline V gene (reference sequence). This CDR3 comprises 13 residues. The CDR3 spells CASSFRGKKTQYF.

CDR3 protein: CASNDRDQPQHF. The chain uses TRBV12-3 or TRBV12-4 and TRBJ1-5; TCRdb names TRBD1, which stays unverified in the absence of DNA. This CDR3 has 12 residues.

The chain employs TRBV5-6 and TRBJ2-7; TCRdb calls TRBD2, which cannot be checked without DNA. The CDR3 spans 15 residues. Germline V CDR1 and CDR2: SGHDT, YYEEEE. The CDR3: CASSLEEGPTYEQYF.

CDR3: CASSPSPETQYF. The chain couples TRBV7-7 to TRBJ2-5; there is no DNA to check the TCRdb D call of TRBD2. The germline V gene encodes CDR1 SSHAT and CDR2 FNYEAQ (reference sequence). The CDR3 consists of 12 residues.

The CDR3 sequence: CSVTEGSYEQYF. The chain uses TRBV29-1 and TRBJ2-7. Germline CDR1 and CDR2: SQVTM and ANQGSEA. This CDR3 region has 12 residues.

This chain joins TRBV29-1 and TRBJ2-7; with no DNA, the TCRdb D assignment of TRBD1 cannot be verified. CDR1 SQVTM and CDR2 ANQGSEA come from the germline V gene. This CDR3 has 15 amino acids. The CDR3 protein is CSVEDSGAVSYEQYF.

The chain combines TRBV29-1 with TRBJ2-5; TCRdb outputs TRBD1, but without DNA this stays unchecked. CDR3 length equals 16 residues. Germline assignment: CDR1 SQVTM and CDR2 ANQGSEA. CDR3 amino acids: CSAVSGTGTVQETQYF.

This chain connects TRBV20-1 to TRBJ2-3; with no DNA, the TCRdb D assignment of TRBD1 cannot be verified. The CDR3 runs to 16 residues. Per the germline V gene, CDR1 is DFQATT and CDR2 is SNEGSKA (reference sequence). The CDR3 reads CSAPHSGTIRPDTQYF.

This chain uses TRBV21-1 with TRBJ1-2; TCRdb's D call of TRBD1 is untestable without DNA. TRBV21-1 is labeled a pseudogene. The CDR3 is 19 residues long. This CDR3 is CASSPTMRQGSGANYGYTF.

This chain uses TRBV25-1 with TRBJ2-6; no DNA is available, so the TRBD1 call from TCRdb remains unchecked. The CDR3 runs to 20 residues. The germline gives CDR1 MGHDK, CDR2 SYGVNS. The chain's CDR3 is CASSESNWGRGYSGANVLTF.